Following are 29 T cell receptor beta chains from one sample sequenced in a study of technical replicates of blood from a few donors. Method: immunoSEQ multiplex PCR; TCRdb's copy keeps in-frame clones and lacks some. The sample includes some 81,000 clones, around nine tenths of them seen just once. The sample taken for sequencing was T cells isolated from PBMCs. Source of these receptors: a human donor in good health.

The chain links TRBV10-3 to TRBJ2-7; weak D call: TRBD1 (5 bases). V was shortened by 2 bases and J by 7 bases, with 12 bases between the two germline ends. Germline V gene sequence: CDR1 ENHRY, CDR2 SYGVKD. The CDR3 spans 13 residues. Here the CDR3 DNA reads TGTGCCATCAGTGAGCGGCAGGGTGAGGAGCAGTACTTC. Translation: CAISERQGEEQYF.

This chain joins TRBV18 and TRBJ2-7, with a possible D match to TRBD1 (6 bases). Between the trimmed V and J ends, which lost 0 bases and 6 bases, there was a span of 12 bases. This CDR3 contains 14 residues. Germline values: CDR1 KGHSH, CDR2 LQKENI. CDR3: CASSPPGQGSEQYF. The CDR3 DNA reads TGTGCCAGCTCACCACCCGGCCAGGGGAGCGAGCAGTACTTC. The complete variable domain, with remaining parts taken from reference TRBV18 and TRBJ2-7, reads NAGVMQNPRHLVRRRGQEARLRCSPMKGHSHVYWYRQLPEEGLKFMVYLQKENIIDESGMPKERFSAEFPKEGPSILRIQQVVRGDSAAYFCASSPPGQGSEQYFGPGTRLTVT.

The chain uses TRBV28 and TRBJ2-1; 7 nucleotides agree with TRBD2. This CDR3 has 14 residues. The germline V gene has CDR1 MDHEN and CDR2 SYDVKM. V was clipped by 5 bases and J by 8 bases; unmatched bases: 9. This chain's CDR3 is CASSPTQRGYEQFF. CDR3 coding DNA: TGTGCCAGCAGTCCCACCCAGCGGGGCTATGAGCAGTTCTTC.

The V gene is TRBV21-1, the J gene TRBJ2-3; the D call TRBD1 from the table was never checked on the DNA. TRBV21-1 is a known pseudogene. The CDR3 runs to 16 residues. DNA for the CDR3: TGTGCCAGCAGCCACCGGGACAGGGGATGCACAGATACGCAGTATTTT. Its protein product is CASSHRDRGCTDTQYF.

V is TRBV11-2 and J is TRBJ2-1; 8 positions agree with TRBD2. The germline V gene has CDR1 SGHAT and CDR2 FQNNGV. With V trimmed by 2 bases and J by 2 bases, 5 bases remained unmatched. The CDR3 consists of 16 residues. As DNA, the CDR3 is TGTGCCAGCAGCTTAAGTAGCGGGACGCCCTACAATGAGCAGTTCTTC. Translated, it gives CASSLSSGTPYNEQFF.

The chain uses TRBV25-1 and TRBJ2-7; 9 bases align to TRBD1. This CDR3 contains 14 residues. The ends lost 10 bases at V and 3 bases at J; junction bases unmatched: 10. Germline lookup yields CDR1 MGHDK and CDR2 SYGVNS. The CDR3: CATSNRGPHYEQYF. The CDR3 nucleotides read TGTGCCACCTCAAACAGGGGGCCCCACTACGAGCAGTACTTC.

The chain combines TRBV10-1 with TRBJ2-3; possibly TRBD2 for D (5 bases). V lost 4 bases and J lost 2, with 13 bases in between. CDR1 and CDR2 (germline): WNHNN, SYGVQD (reference sequence). This CDR3 is 15 amino acids long. CDR3 DNA: TGCGCCAGCAGTGGAGCGGATCGAGACACAGATACGCAGTATTTT. Translated: CASSGADRDTDTQYF.

CDR3 sequence: CASSETVNEKLFF. CDR3 in DNA: TGTGCCAGCAGTGAAACAGTAAATGAAAAACTGTTTTTT. V and J are TRBV6-1 and TRBJ1-4, with D unclear. Trimming left V 2 bases short and J 5 bases short, with 6 bases between. The CDR3 consists of 13 residues. Germline values: CDR1 MNHNS, CDR2 SASEGT.

The chain carries TRBV21-1 and TRBJ1-2; TRBD1 is the table's D call, not checked against the DNA. TRBV21-1 is flagged as a pseudogene. The CDR3 has 18 amino acids. CDR3 DNA sequence: TGTGCCAGCAGCAAAGACCAATCGATTCAACAGGCTTTGGTTGGCTACACCTTC. This codes for CASSKDQSIQQALVGYTF.

V and J are TRBV4-1 and TRBJ1-1; D is perhaps TRBD1 (5 bases). Germline assignment: CDR1 MGHRA and CDR2 YSYEKL. The V gene lost 2 bases and the J gene lost 0 bases, with 13 bases spanning the gap. The CDR3 loop spans 16 amino acids. Here the CDR3 DNA reads TGCGCCAGCAGCCAATCTCTGGGACTGATGAACACTGAAGCTTTCTTT. Translation gives CASSQSLGLMNTEAFF.

This clone was counted only a few times. V and J are TRBV11-2 and TRBJ1-2, with 9 bases identical to TRBD1. Germline lookup yields CDR1 SGHAT and CDR2 FQNNGV. The V and J ends lost 4 bases and 9 bases, in that order; junction bases with no gene match: 6. This CDR3 contains 13 residues. CDR3 nucleotide sequence: TGTGCCAGCAGCTCCGGGACAGGGTACCGCTACACCTTC. The encoded protein is CASSSGTGYRYTF.

This chain connects TRBV28 to TRBJ2-1; 8 nucleotides line up with TRBD1. This CDR3 is 16 amino acids long. With V trimmed by 8 bases and J by 1 base, 10 bases remained unmatched. CDR1 and CDR2 from the germline V gene are MDHEN and SYDVKM. Written as DNA, the CDR3 is TGTGCCAGCTCACAGGGGGGCAGCCGTTCCTACAATGAGCAGTTCTTC. Translated, it gives CASSQGGSRSYNEQFF.

The V and J genes are TRBV5-1 and TRBJ2-5; D perhaps matches TRBD2 (6 bases). The CDR3 runs to 13 residues. With 0 bases removed from V and 4 bases from J, the gap between germline ends came to 7 bases. Germline-derived CDR1 and CDR2 are SGHRS and YFSETQ. The CDR3 DNA follows: TGCGCCAGCAGCTTGGAGGGAGGAGAGACCCAGTACTTC. Its translation: CASSLEGGETQYF.

The rearrangement links TRBV7-9 to TRBJ2-7, with TRBD1 matching over 7 bases. This CDR3 is built from 16 residues. Per germline, CDR1 SEHNR and CDR2 FQNEAQ (reference sequence). With V trimmed by 2 bases and J by 1 base, 8 bases remained unmatched. The CDR3 is CASSLLLGTVSYEQYF. DNA of the CDR3: TGTGCCAGCAGCTTACTCTTAGGGACAGTATCCTACGAGCAGTACTTC.

V usage is TRBV19 and J usage is TRBJ1-5; no firm D call. The CDR3 loop spans 14 amino acids. Trimming stripped 5 bases from V and 8 bases from J, with 16 bases between. Germline CDR1 is LNHDA and CDR2 is SQIVND (reference sequence). The CDR3 sequence: CASSGGLGPKPQHF. CDR3 nucleotide sequence: TGTGCCAGTAGTGGAGGGTTAGGACCGAAGCCCCAGCATTTT.

The chain recombines TRBV27 with TRBJ2-5; D may be TRBD2 (6 bases). From germline, CDR1 is MNHEY and CDR2 SMNVEV (reference sequence). Deletions cut 5 bases from V and 5 bases from J, with 24 bases between. This CDR3 region has 17 residues. CDR3 in DNA: TGTGCCAGCAGTCCCCCATGGGGACGGGGAGGTACGGAGACCCAGTACTTC. This encodes CASSPPWGRGGTETQYF.

The chain links TRBV18 to TRBJ1-1; a possible D gene is TRBD1 (6 bases). Germline loops: CDR1 KGHSH, CDR2 LQKENI. This CDR3 has 14 residues. Deletions cut 3 bases from V and 3 bases from J, with 11 bases between. The CDR3 loop is CASSPAGEYTEAFF. Here the CDR3 DNA reads TGTGCCAGCTCACCGGCAGGGGAGTACACTGAAGCTTTCTTT.

The DNA of the CDR3 is TGTGCCAGCAGCAAGGGAAGGGGATTGCCTTTCTTT. It codes for CASSKGRGLPFF. The V gene is TRBV5-6, the J gene TRBJ1-1, with D perhaps matching TRBD1 (5 bases). Trimming stripped 4 bases from V and 12 bases from J, with 16 bases between. Germline V gene data show CDR1 as SGHDT and CDR2 as YYEEEE. The CDR3 spans 12 residues.

The chain links TRBV7-8 to TRBJ1-1, with TRBD1 matching 7 bases. The length of the CDR3 is 15 residues. J was trimmed by 2 bases and V by 4 bases; bases with no gene match: 7. The germline V gene encodes CDR1 SGHVS and CDR2 FQNEAQ. The CDR3 DNA follows: TGTGCCAGCAGCTACTGGGACAGCCCAAACACTGAAGCTTTCTTT. This codes for CASSYWDSPNTEAFF.

V is TRBV6-1 and J is TRBJ1-4, with D uncertain. The CDR3 is made up of 19 amino acids. V was trimmed by 2 bases and J by 0 bases, leaving 19 bases between them. The germline V gene has CDR1 MNHNS and CDR2 SASEGT. The CDR3 nucleotides read TGTGCCAGCAGTGAATCTCCAGTAGCCTTAAGAGCAACTAATGAAAAACTGTTTTTT. The encoded protein is CASSESPVALRATNEKLFF.

The chain links TRBV7-8 to TRBJ2-2, with D perhaps TRBD2 (6 bases). Trimming pared 0 bases from V and 3 bases from J, leaving 14 bases between. The length of the CDR3 is 17 residues. Germline values: CDR1 SGHVS, CDR2 FQNEAQ. CDR3 sequence: CASSLANTGLYTGELFF. DNA for the CDR3: TGTGCCAGCAGCTTAGCAAACACGGGACTCTACACCGGGGAGCTGTTTTTT.

This chain links TRBV4-1 with TRBJ2-3, with D possibly being TRBD1 (5 bases). The ends were cut back, 4 bases at V and 1 base at J, with 12 bases in the middle. Germline CDR1 MGHRA, CDR2 YSYEKL. This CDR3 has 15 residues. As DNA, the CDR3 is TGCGCCAGCAGCCCCACAGGTTCCGGCACAGATACGCAGTATTTT. Its protein product is CASSPTGSGTDTQYF.

The rearrangement joins TRBV27 to TRBJ2-3; D unresolved. CDR3 size: 12 residues. Germline V gene sequence: CDR1 MNHEY, CDR2 SMNVEV (reference sequence). V was trimmed by 5 bases and J by 4 bases, leaving 7 bases between them. The CDR3, as DNA: TGTGCCAGCAGTCGGTTTGCAGATACGCAGTATTTT. This translates into CASSRFADTQYF.

The chain uses TRBV7-8 and TRBJ2-7; 13 positions agree with TRBD2. The germline V gene has CDR1 SGHVS and CDR2 FQNEAQ. V gave up 2 bases and J gave up 3 bases; unmatched junction bases: 1. There are 15 residues in the CDR3. CDR3 in DNA: TGTGCCAGCAGCTTAAGACTAGCGGGAGGCTACGAGCAGTACTTC. It specifies CASSLRLAGGYEQYF.

The genes are TRBV12-5 and TRBJ1-1, with TRBD1 identical over 8 bases. Germline loops: CDR1 LGHNT, CDR2 FRNRAP. Losses at the gene ends were 0 bases for V and 8 bases for J; bases not matched to a gene: 8. CDR3 length: 15 residues. CDR3 DNA sequence: TGTGCTAGTGGTTTGGTACTCGGACAGGGTTGGGAAGCTTTCTTT. Its translation is CASGLVLGQGWEAFF.

This sequence joins TRBV2 and TRBJ2-3; D might be TRBD2 (6 bases). V lost 9 bases, J lost 0 bases, and 13 bases lay in between. CDR3 length equals 14 residues. Germline V CDR1 and CDR2: SNHLY, FYNNEI. CDR3 DNA: TGTGCCAGTACGGAGGGTCCTAGCACAGATACGCAGTATTTT. It specifies CASTEGPSTDTQYF.

This chain links TRBV28 with TRBJ2-1; 7 bases agree with TRBD1. Germline V gene sequence: CDR1 MDHEN, CDR2 SYDVKM. J gave up 7 bases and V 3 bases, and 3 bases lay outside the gene matches. CDR3 length equals 13 residues. Here the CDR3 reads CASSFYRGNEQFF. The DNA for the CDR3 is TGTGCCAGCAGTTTCTACAGGGGAAATGAGCAGTTCTTC.

V and J are TRBV27 and TRBJ1-3; possibly TRBD1 for D (5 bases). CDR1 and CDR2 (germline): MNHEY, SMNVEV (reference sequence). V was cut by 6 bases and J by 1 base, with 10 bases left in between. The CDR3 contains 14 residues. The CDR3 DNA follows: TGTGCCAGCAGACCTCCAGGGTCTGGAAACACCATATATTTT. Protein product: CASRPPGSGNTIYF.

A word on this clone: The junction differs from germline at one of its ends, possibly a read error. The chain links TRBV7-7 to TRBJ2-2; tentative D call: TRBD1 (5 bases). The CDR3 runs 15 residues. Germline assignment: CDR1 SSHAT and CDR2 FNYEAQ (reference sequence). The CDR3 sequence is CASSWGTGLAGELFF. CDR3 in DNA: TGTGCTAGCAGCTGGGGAACAGGATTAGCCGGGGAGCTGTTTTTT. The full variable domain, completed using reference TRBV7-7 and TRBJ2-2, is GAGVSQSPRYKVTKRGQDVTLRCDPISSHATLYWYQQALGQGPEFLTYFNYEAQPDKSGLPSDRFSAERPEGSISTLTIQRTEQRDSAMYRCASSWGTGLAGELFFGEGSRLTVL.